Below, 21 T cell receptor beta chains from the same sample are listed, as sequenced in a study of T cell changes during pregnancy in multiple sclerosis. The table came from immunoSEQ multiplex PCR; TCRdb's copy has only in-frame clones and leaves some out. The sample gives approximately 50,000 clones, approximately 92% of which show up once; approximately 0.61% is in the top ten. The source material was CD4+ T cells from peripheral blood mononuclear cells, sampled in the third trimester of pregnancy. The source of these receptors is a female donor with multiple sclerosis, enrolled in a pregnancy study.

The V gene is TRBV18, the J gene TRBJ1-2, with D maybe TRBD1 (6 bases). This CDR3 has 11 amino acids. Germline CDR1 is KGHSH and CDR2 is LQKENI. V lost 3 bases to trimming and J lost 8 bases, with 7 bases between them. CDR3 nucleotide sequence: TGTGCCAGCTCACCCGGACAGGGCTACACCTTC. This gives the protein CASSPGQGYTF.

The chain uses TRBV21-1 and TRBJ2-7; the table names TRBD2, a call not compared with the DNA. TRBV21-1 is a pseudogene. This CDR3 has 15 amino acids. CDR3 loop: CASSKPPSGSYEQYF. CDR3 sequence (DNA): TGTGCCAGCAGCAAACCCCCTAGCGGGAGCTACGAGCAGTACTTC.

The gene calls are TRBV19 and TRBJ2-4; maybe TRBD1 (5 bases). The CDR3 has 15 amino acids. The V end was cut by 3 bases, the J end by 0 bases, with 9 bases between. The germline V gene has CDR1 LNHDA and CDR2 SQIVND (reference sequence). CDR3 bases: TGTGCCAGTAGTATTTGGACACCAGCCAAAAACATTCAGTACTTC. Protein: CASSIWTPAKNIQYF.

This chain uses TRBV19 with TRBJ2-1; no firm D call. CDR1 and CDR2 from the germline V gene are LNHDA and SQIVND (reference sequence). V lost 4 bases and J 8 bases, leaving 6 bases between the germline ends. The CDR3 spans 11 residues. The CDR3 sequence is CASSKLDEQFF. CDR3 in DNA: TGTGCCAGTAGTAAGCTTGATGAGCAGTTCTTC. The full variable domain, with the rest looked up from reference TRBV19 and TRBJ2-1, is DGGITQSPKYLFRKEGQNVTLSCEQNLNHDAMYWYRQDPGQGLRLIYYSQIVNDFQKGDIAEGYSVSREKKESFPLTVTSAQKNPTAFYLCASSKLDEQFFGPGTRLTVL.

There are a few counts of this clone. The chain uses TRBV5-1 and TRBJ1-1; a weak D match, TRBD1 (5 bases). CDR3 length equals 15 residues. The germline V gene encodes CDR1 SGHRS and CDR2 YFSETQ. The ends were cut back, 4 bases at V and 1 base at J, with 14 bases in the middle. CDR3 bases: TGCGCCAGCAGCCCCGGTGGGGGGAGGAACACTGAAGCTTTCTTT. It translates to CASSPGGGRNTEAFF.

The chain uses TRBV15 and TRBJ2-1; a weak D match, TRBD2 (5 bases). CDR3 length: 15 amino acids. The germline V and J ends were trimmed by 0 bases and 6 bases, with 12 bases remaining between them. Per germline, CDR1 LNHNV and CDR2 YYDKDF (reference sequence). CDR3 DNA sequence: TGTGCCACCAGCAGAGATTTGGCGGGTGTCAATGAGCAGTTCTTC. It yields the protein CATSRDLAGVNEQFF.

The V and J genes are TRBV28 and TRBJ2-7, with 7 bases matching TRBD1. V was pared by 10 bases and J by 4 bases, with 7 bases of the junction left unmatched. The CDR3 totals 12 residues. Germline-derived CDR1 and CDR2 are MDHEN and SYDVKM. The CDR3: CATSGQRYEQYF. CDR3 bases: TGTGCCACCTCGGGACAGAGATACGAGCAGTACTTC. The full variable domain, in which reference TRBV28 and TRBJ2-7 provide the parts outside the CDR3, is DVKVTQSSRYLVKRTGEKVFLECVQDMDHENMFWYRQDPGLGLRLIYFSYDVKMKEKGDIPEGYSVSREKKERFSLILESASTNQTSMYLCATSGQRYEQYFGPGTRLTVT.

The CDR3 region is CASSLIAGEYEQYF. CDR3 in DNA: TGTGCCAGCAGCTTGATAGCGGGAGAATACGAGCAGTACTTC. The chain has TRBV5-6 and TRBJ2-7; 9 bases are shared with TRBD2. The germline V gene encodes CDR1 SGHDT and CDR2 YYEEEE. Unmatched junction bases numbered 3, after V lost 1 base and J lost 4 bases. The CDR3 runs to 14 residues.

The V call is TRBV27, the J call TRBJ2-1; 9 nucleotides line up with TRBD1. With V trimmed by 7 bases and J by 13 bases, 8 bases remained unmatched. The CDR3 is made up of 12 amino acids. Germline V gene lookup returns CDR1 MNHEY and CDR2 SMNVEV (reference sequence). DNA of the CDR3: TGTGCCAGCACCACACAGGGGGCCCGACAGTTCTTC. It specifies CASTTQGARQFF.

The CDR3: CASSPEGGYGYTF. CDR3 bases: TGTGCCAGCAGCCCGGAGGGGGGGTATGGCTACACCTTC. The gene calls are TRBV7-3 and TRBJ1-2; the D gene is possibly TRBD1 (6 bases). CDR3 length equals 13 residues. Germline V gene data show CDR1 as SGHTA and CDR2 as FQGTGA. V lost 5 bases and J lost 5, with 12 bases in between.

The chain joins TRBV28 to TRBJ2-5; TRBD1 matches at 12 bases. The CDR3 spans 15 residues. V was clipped by 2 bases and J by 4 bases; unmatched bases: 2. Germline CDR1 reads MDHEN; CDR2 reads SYDVKM. Here the CDR3 DNA reads TGTGCCAGCAGTTTAGGGGACAGGGGGCGAGAGACCCAGTACTTC. It specifies CASSLGDRGRETQYF. The whole variable domain, filled in from reference TRBV28 and TRBJ2-5, reads DVKVTQSSRYLVKRTGEKVFLECVQDMDHENMFWYRQDPGLGLRLIYFSYDVKMKEKGDIPEGYSVSREKKERFSLILESASTNQTSMYLCASSLGDRGRETQYFGPGTRLLVL.

This clone was observed a single time. The chain links TRBV11-2 to TRBJ2-7, with D maybe TRBD1 (7 bases). Germline V gene lookup returns CDR1 SGHAT and CDR2 FQNNGV. The V end lost 4 bases, the J end lost 6 bases, and 13 bases lay between the germline ends. The CDR3 is 13 amino acids. CDR3 region: CASSSTGRGEQYF. CDR3 bases: TGTGCCAGCAGCTCGACAGGGCGGGGCGAGCAGTACTTC.

This clone was observed a single time. The chain uses TRBV6-1 and TRBJ1-4, with a possible D match to TRBD1 (5 bases). The CDR3 is 12 amino acids. Between the trimmed V and J ends, which lost 4 bases and 8 bases, there was a span of 8 bases. The germline gives CDR1 MNHNS, CDR2 SASEGT. DNA for the CDR3: TGTGCCAGCAGTGCATGGACAGAAAAACTGTTTTTT. Encoded protein: CASSAWTEKLFF.

This clone was recorded only once. The V call is TRBV28, the J call TRBJ2-5; 9 bases agree with TRBD1. CDR3 length: 16 residues. Germline V CDR1 and CDR2: MDHEN, SYDVKM. Germline trimming cut 7 bases from V and 3 bases from J; bases unmatched to any gene: 12. CDR3 DNA: TGTGCCAGCACCAAACTACAGGGGGCTCGGAAAGAGACCCAGTACTTC. The encoded protein is CASTKLQGARKETQYF.

The chain carries TRBV2 and TRBJ1-5; no clear D. Germline loops: CDR1 SNHLY, CDR2 FYNNEI. V lost 3 bases and J lost 6, with 12 bases in between. This CDR3 has 14 amino acids. The CDR3 DNA reads as TGTGCCAGCAGTGAGGGTACTAGGGTTCAGCCCCAGCATTTT. Its protein product is CASSEGTRVQPQHF.

The V and J genes are TRBV6-1 and TRBJ1-3; D possibly corresponds to TRBD1 (5 bases). V was cut by 8 bases and J by 4 bases, with 15 bases left in between. Germline loops: CDR1 MNHNS, CDR2 SASEGT. There are 14 residues in the CDR3. This CDR3 is CASGGISAGNTIYF. Here the CDR3 DNA reads TGTGCCAGCGGGGGGATTTCGGCAGGAAACACCATATATTTT.

V usage is TRBV9 and J usage is TRBJ2-3; 8 bases match TRBD2. This CDR3 is built from 17 residues. The junction had 9 bases not matched to a gene; V was cut back by 0 bases and J by 3 bases. Germline CDR1 and CDR2: SGDLS and YYNGEE. This CDR3 is CASSVASGSGGTDTQYF. The CDR3 DNA follows: TGTGCCAGCAGCGTAGCCAGCGGGAGTGGTGGAACAGATACGCAGTATTTT.

This clone is a singleton in its sample. This chain connects TRBV6-6 to TRBJ1-5; the D is unclear. The V and J ends lost 7 bases and 12 bases respectively, with 13 bases between them. Germline V CDR1 and CDR2: MNHNY, SVGAGI (reference sequence). CDR3 length equals 11 residues. For the CDR3, the DNA is TGTGCCAGCAAGCAGAGCGTAGTCCAGCATTTT. This codes for CASKQSVVQHF.

V gene TRBV28 combines with J gene TRBJ1-5; D is undetermined. The V end lost 2 bases, the J end lost 6 bases, and 14 bases lay between the germline ends. The V gene's germline CDR1 is MDHEN and CDR2 SYDVKM. There are 15 residues in the CDR3. Here the CDR3 DNA reads TGTGCCAGCAGTTTACCCCCTGCCGGTCGTCAGCCCCAGCATTTT. Translating gives CASSLPPAGRQPQHF.

The V and J genes are TRBV5-1 and TRBJ2-7; D is possibly TRBD1 (6 bases). CDR1 is SGHRS and CDR2 is YFSETQ in the germline V gene. V was shortened by 1 base and J by 11 bases, with 19 bases between the two germline ends. The CDR3 runs 14 residues. CDR3 protein: CASSLTGGTGSEYF. The CDR3 DNA sequence: TGCGCCAGCAGCTTGACCGGCGGCACAGGGAGCGAGTACTTC.

This chain joins TRBV10-3 and TRBJ2-3; 8 bases line up with TRBD1. CDR1 and CDR2 (germline): ENHRY, SYGVKD. The CDR3 extends over 14 amino acids. The ends lost 6 bases at V and 0 bases at J; junction bases unmatched: 2. The CDR3 DNA reads as TGTGCCATCAGCCGGACAGGGAGCACAGATACGCAGTATTTT. Amino acids: CAISRTGSTDTQYF.